The sequence of this TCR beta chain was determined in a study of T cells in Graves' hyperthyroidism and ophthalmopathy. Study overall: Peripheral blood was obtained at initial diagnosis, preceding any treatment.

Orbital computed tomography and thyroid ultrasound, together with serum TRAb and thyroxine and clinical symptoms, were used for diagnoses. The PBMCs studied were ones that came from 10 ml fresh peripheral blood. This CDR3 is 15 amino acids long. In germline, CDR1 is MDHEN, CDR2 SYDVKM. V was pared by 3 bases and J by 5 bases, with 14 bases between. What was amplified from RNA transcripts were TCR beta CDR3 regions. The HTBI primer set served for first-round RT-PCR of the TCR CDR3. TCRdb itself ran the multiplex PCR reads through MiXCR, one entry per CDR3 protein. The table lists about 270,000 distinct CDR3 sequences, 13% to 15% of them singletons, with around 30% in the top ten. This clonotype was seen many times.

Sequences were obtained from blood. The chain links TRBV28 to TRBJ1-5; D perhaps matches TRBD1 (5 bases). The receptor was isolated from a woman in her forties or fifties with Graves' hyperthyroidism that later progressed to Graves' ophthalmopathy. The CDR3 DNA reads TGTGCCAGCAGTTTTTTGGGAGGGGTCGATCAGCCCCAGCATTTT. Translating it yields CASSFLGGVDQPQHF.